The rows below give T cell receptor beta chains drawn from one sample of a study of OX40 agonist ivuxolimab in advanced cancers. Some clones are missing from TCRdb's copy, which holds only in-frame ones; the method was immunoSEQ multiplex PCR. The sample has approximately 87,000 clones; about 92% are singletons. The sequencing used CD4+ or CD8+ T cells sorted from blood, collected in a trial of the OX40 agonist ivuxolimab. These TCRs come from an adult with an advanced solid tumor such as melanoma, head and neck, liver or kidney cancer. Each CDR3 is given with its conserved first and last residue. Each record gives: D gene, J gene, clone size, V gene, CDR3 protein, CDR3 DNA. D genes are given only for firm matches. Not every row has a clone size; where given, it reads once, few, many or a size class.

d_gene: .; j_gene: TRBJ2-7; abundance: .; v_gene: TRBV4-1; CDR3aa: CASSQLPGLTYEQYF; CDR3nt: TGCGCCAGCAGCCAACTACCGGGACTCACCTACGAGCAGTACTTC
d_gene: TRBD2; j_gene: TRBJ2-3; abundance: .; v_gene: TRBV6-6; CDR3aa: CASIPGLAGLTDTQYF; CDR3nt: TGTGCCAGCATTCCCGGACTAGCGGGGCTCACAGATACGCAGTATTTT
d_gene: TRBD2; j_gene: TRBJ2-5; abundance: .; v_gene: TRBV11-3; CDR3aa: CASSRRLAEQETQYF; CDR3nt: TGTGCCAGCAGCCGCCGACTAGCGGAACAAGAGACCCAGTACTTC
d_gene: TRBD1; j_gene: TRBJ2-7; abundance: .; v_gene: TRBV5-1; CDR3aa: CASQVGTGAYEQYF; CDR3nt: TGCGCCAGCCAGGTTGGGACAGGGGCTTACGAGCAGTACTTC
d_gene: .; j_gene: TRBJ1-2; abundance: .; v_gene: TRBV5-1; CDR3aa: CASSSPGTDNYGYTF; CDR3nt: TGCGCCAGCAGCTCTCCCGGGACGGATAACTATGGCTACACCTTC
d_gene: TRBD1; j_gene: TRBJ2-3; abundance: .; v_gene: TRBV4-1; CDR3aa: CASSLQGARGDTQYF; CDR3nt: TGCGCCAGCAGCCTTCAGGGGGCGCGGGGAGATACGCAGTATTTT
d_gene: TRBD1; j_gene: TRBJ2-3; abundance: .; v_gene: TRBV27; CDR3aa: CASSSDRGLTSDTQYF; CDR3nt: TGTGCCAGCAGTTCAGACAGGGGGCTAACGTCCGATACGCAGTATTTT
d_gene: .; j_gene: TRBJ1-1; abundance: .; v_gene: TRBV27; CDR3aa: CASSPHDNTEAFF; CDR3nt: TGTGCCAGCAGTCCCCATGATAACACTGAAGCTTTCTTT
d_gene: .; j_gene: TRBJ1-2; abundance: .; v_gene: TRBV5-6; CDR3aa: CASSLGQSNYGYTF; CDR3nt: TGTGCCAGCAGCCTGGGGCAGTCTAACTATGGCTACACCTTC
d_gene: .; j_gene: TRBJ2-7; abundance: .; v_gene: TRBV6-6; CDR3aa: CASSSGPYEQYF; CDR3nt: TGTGCCAGCAGTTCCGGACCGTACGAGCAGTACTTC
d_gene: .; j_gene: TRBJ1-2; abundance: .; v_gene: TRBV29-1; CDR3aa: CSVGPSEVGRNYGYTF; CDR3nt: TGCAGCGTTGGTCCATCGGAGGTCGGAAGAAACTATGGCTACACCTTC
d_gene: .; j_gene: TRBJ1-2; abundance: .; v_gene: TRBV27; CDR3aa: CASSLGGAKGIYGYTF; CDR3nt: TGTGCCAGCAGTTTAGGGGGGGCCAAGGGGATCTATGGCTACACCTTC
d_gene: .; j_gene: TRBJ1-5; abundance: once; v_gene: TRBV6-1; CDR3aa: CASTYQWEQPQHF; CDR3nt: TGTGCCAGCACTTATCAGTGGGAACAGCCCCAGCATTTT
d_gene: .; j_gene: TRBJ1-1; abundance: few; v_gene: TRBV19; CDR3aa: CASKYGKTEAFF; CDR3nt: TGTGCCAGTAAGTACGGTAAAACTGAAGCTTTCTTT
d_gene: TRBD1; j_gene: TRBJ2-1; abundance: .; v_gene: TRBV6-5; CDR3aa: CASSQPGQYNEQFF; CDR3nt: TGTGCCAGCAGCCAACCGGGACAGTACAATGAGCAGTTCTTC
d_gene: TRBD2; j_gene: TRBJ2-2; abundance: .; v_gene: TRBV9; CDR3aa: CASSVEPAGAIGELFF; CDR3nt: TGTGCCAGCAGCGTAGAACCAGCGGGGGCAATCGGGGAGCTGTTTTTT
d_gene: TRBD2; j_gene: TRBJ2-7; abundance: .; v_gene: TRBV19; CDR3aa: CASSPGLAAYEQYF; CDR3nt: TGTGCCAGTAGTCCGGGACTAGCGGCCTACGAGCAGTACTTC
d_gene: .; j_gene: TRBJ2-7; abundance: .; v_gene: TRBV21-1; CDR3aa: CASSKTRGSYEQYF; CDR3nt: TGTGCCAGCAGCAAGACTAGGGGTTCCTACGAGCAGTACTTC
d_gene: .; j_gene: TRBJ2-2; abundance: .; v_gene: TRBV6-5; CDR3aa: CASSYSDGFGELFF; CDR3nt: TGTGCCAGCAGTTACTCGGACGGCTTCGGGGAGCTGTTTTTT
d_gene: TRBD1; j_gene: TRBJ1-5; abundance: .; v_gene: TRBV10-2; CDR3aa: CTSRTGGDQPQHF; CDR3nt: TGCACCAGCCGGACAGGGGGAGATCAGCCCCAGCATTTT
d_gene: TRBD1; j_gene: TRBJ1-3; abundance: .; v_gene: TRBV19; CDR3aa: CASMDRGGGNTIYF; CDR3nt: TGTGCCAGTATGGACAGGGGAGGAGGAAACACCATATATTTT
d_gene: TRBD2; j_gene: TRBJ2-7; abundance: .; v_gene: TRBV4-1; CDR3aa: CASSQDEREPYEQYF; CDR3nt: TGCGCCAGCAGCCAAGATGAGCGGGAGCCCTACGAGCAGTACTTC
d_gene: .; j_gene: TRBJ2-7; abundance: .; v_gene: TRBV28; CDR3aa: CASSLTGAGNSYEQYF; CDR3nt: TGTGCCAGCAGTTTAACCGGGGCAGGGAACTCCTACGAGCAGTACTTC
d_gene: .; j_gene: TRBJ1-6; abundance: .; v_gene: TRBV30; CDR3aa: CAWSVRGLSSYNSPLHF; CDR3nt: TGTGCCTGGAGTGTACGGGGGCTTAGCTCCTATAATTCACCCCTCCACTTT
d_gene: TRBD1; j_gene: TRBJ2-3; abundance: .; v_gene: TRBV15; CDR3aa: CATSRRTGGLTDTQYF; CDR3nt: TGTGCCACCAGCAGACGGACAGGGGGCCTTACAGATACGCAGTATTTT
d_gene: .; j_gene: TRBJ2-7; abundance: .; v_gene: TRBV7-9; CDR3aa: CASSQTAYEQYF; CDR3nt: TGTGCCAGCAGTCAGACAGCTTACGAGCAGTACTTC
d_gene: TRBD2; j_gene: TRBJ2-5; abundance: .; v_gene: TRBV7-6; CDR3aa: CASSLKNREGLGETQYF; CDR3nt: TGTGCCAGCAGCTTAAAAAACCGGGAGGGCCTGGGGGAGACCCAGTACTTC
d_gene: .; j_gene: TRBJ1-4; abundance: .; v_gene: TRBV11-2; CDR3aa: CASSLRGEGTNEKLFF; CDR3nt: TGTGCCAGCAGCTTAAGGGGCGAGGGGACTAATGAAAAACTGTTTTTT
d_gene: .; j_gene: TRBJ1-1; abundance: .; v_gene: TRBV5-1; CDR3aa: CASRSVDTEAFF; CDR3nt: TGCGCCAGCAGAAGCGTGGACACTGAAGCTTTCTTT
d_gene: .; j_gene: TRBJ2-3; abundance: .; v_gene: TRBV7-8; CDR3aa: CASSPSALATDTQYF; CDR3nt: TGTGCCAGCAGCCCCAGCGCGCTAGCGACAGATACGCAGTATTTT
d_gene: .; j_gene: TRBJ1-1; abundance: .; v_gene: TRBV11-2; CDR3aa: CASSLGGTRAFF; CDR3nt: TGTGCCAGCAGCTTAGGGGGAACGAGGGCTTTCTTT
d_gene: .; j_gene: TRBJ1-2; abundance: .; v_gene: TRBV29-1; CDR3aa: CSVEDNYGYTF; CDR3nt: TGCAGCGTTGAGGACAACTATGGCTACACCTTC
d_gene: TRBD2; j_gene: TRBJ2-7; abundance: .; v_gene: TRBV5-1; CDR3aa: CASSSGGLAGAFSYEQYF; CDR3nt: TGCGCCAGCAGCTCGGGGGGACTAGCGGGCGCCTTCTCCTACGAGCAGTACTTC
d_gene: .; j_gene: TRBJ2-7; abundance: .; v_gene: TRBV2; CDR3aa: CASSDLGGAPYEQYF; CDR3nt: TGTGCCAGCAGTGACCTTGGCGGGGCCCCTTACGAGCAGTACTTC
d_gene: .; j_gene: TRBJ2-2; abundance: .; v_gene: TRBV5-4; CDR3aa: CASSFGAGELFF; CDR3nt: TGTGCCAGCAGCTTCGGAGCCGGGGAGCTGTTTTTT
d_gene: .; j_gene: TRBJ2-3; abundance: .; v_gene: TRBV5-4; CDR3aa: CASSLWRETVTDTQYF; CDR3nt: TGTGCCAGCAGCTTGTGGAGGGAAACAGTAACAGATACGCAGTATTTT
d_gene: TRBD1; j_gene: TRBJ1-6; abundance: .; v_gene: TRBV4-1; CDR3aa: CASSYGQGALVNSPLHF; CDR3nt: TGCGCCAGCAGCTACGGACAGGGGGCCTTGGTTAATTCACCCCTCCACTTT
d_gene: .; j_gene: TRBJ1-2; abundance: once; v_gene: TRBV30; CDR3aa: CAWSMEGGGYGYTF; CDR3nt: TGTGCCTGGAGTATGGAGGGAGGCGGCTATGGCTACACCTTC
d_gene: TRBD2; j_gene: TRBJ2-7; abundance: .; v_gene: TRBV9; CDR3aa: CASSVGGGRAYEQYF; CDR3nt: TGTGCCAGCAGCGTAGGCGGGGGACGGGCATACGAGCAGTACTTC
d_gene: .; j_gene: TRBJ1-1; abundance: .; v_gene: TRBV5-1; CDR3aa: CASSLKEGNTEAFF; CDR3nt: TGCGCCAGCAGCTTAAAAGAGGGGAACACTGAAGCTTTCTTT
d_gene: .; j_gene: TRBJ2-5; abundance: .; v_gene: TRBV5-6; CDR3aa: CASSLPSSQETQYF; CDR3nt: TGTGCCAGCAGCTTGCCCTCGAGCCAAGAGACCCAGTACTTC
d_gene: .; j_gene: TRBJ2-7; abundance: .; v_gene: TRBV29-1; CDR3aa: CSVVGQSGNEQYF; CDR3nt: TGCAGCGTTGTGGGTCAGAGCGGAAACGAGCAGTACTTC
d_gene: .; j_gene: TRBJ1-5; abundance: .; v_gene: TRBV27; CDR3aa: CASRAKNQPQHF; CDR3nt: TGTGCCAGCAGAGCAAAGAATCAGCCCCAGCATTTT
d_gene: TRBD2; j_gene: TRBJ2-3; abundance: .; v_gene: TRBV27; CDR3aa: CASSQFRTSGHTDTQYF; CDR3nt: TGTGCCAGCAGTCAGTTTCGGACTAGCGGGCACACAGATACGCAGTATTTT
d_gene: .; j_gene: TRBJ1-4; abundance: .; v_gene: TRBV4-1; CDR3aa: CASSQDRGGKLFF; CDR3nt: TGCGCCAGCAGCCAAGATAGGGGCGGAAAACTGTTTTTT
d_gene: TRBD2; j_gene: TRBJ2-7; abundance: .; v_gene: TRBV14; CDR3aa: CASSPVRGLYEQYF; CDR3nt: TGTGCCAGCAGCCCCGTGAGGGGACTATACGAGCAGTACTTC
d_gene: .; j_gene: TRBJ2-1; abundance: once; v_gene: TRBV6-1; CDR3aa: CASSVGLYVYNEQFF; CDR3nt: TGTGCCAGCAGCGTCGGACTTTACGTATACAATGAGCAGTTCTTC
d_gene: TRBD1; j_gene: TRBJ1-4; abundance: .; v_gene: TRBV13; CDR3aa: CASSSSGQGGEKLFF; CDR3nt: TGTGCCAGCAGCTCATCGGGACAGGGAGGTGAAAAACTGTTTTTT
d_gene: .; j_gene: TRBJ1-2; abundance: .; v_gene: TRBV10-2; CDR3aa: CASSELWEQGGYGYTF; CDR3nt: TGCGCCAGCAGTGAACTTTGGGAACAGGGCGGCTATGGCTACACCTTC
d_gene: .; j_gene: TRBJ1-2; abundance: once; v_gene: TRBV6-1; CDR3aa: CASSLDRYGYTF; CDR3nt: TGTGCCAGCAGCTTGGACAGATATGGCTACACCTTC
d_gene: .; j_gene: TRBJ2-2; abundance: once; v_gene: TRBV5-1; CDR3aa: CASSFHLAHANTGELFF; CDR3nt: TGCGCCAGCAGCTTTCACCTAGCGCACGCGAACACCGGGGAGCTGTTTTTT
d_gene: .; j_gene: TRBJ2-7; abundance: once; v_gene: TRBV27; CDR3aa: CASGRPPWAGYEQYF; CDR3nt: TGTGCCAGCGGACGGCCCCCCTGGGCCGGCTACGAGCAGTACTTC
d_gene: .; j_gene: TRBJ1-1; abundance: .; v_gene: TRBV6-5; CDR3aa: CASSYSVQTEAFF; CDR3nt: TGTGCCAGCAGTTACTCGGTGCAGACTGAAGCTTTCTTT
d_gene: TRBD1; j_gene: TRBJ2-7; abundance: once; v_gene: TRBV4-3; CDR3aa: CASTEDRYSYEQYF; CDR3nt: TGCGCCAGCACTGAGGACAGGTACTCCTACGAGCAGTACTTC
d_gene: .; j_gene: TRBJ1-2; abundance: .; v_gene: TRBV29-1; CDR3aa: CSVDDGARDGINGYTF; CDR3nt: TGCAGCGTTGACGACGGTGCTCGGGACGGAATAAATGGCTACACCTTC
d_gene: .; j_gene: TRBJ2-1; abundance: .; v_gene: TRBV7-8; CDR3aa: CASSLAVLSSYNEQFF; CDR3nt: TGTGCCAGCAGCTTAGCAGTCCTCAGCTCCTACAATGAGCAGTTCTTC
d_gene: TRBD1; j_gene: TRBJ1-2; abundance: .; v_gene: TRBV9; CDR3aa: CASSGGQGVYGYTF; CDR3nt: TGTGCCAGCAGCGGCGGACAGGGCGTCTATGGCTACACCTTC
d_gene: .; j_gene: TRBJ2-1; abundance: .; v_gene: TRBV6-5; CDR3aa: CASRGSYNEQFF; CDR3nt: TGTGCCAGCAGAGGGAGTTACAATGAGCAGTTCTTC
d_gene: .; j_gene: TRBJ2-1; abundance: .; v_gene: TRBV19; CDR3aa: CASSLIHGGEQFF; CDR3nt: TGTGCCAGTAGCCTTATACACGGGGGTGAGCAGTTCTTC
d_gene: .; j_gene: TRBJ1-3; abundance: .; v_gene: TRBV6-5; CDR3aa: CASGGASSGNTIYF; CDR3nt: TGTGCCAGTGGAGGGGCCTCCTCTGGAAACACCATATATTTT